One sample yielded the 32 T cell receptor beta chains listed below, sequenced in a study of blood T cell repertoires in COVID-19. Method: immunoSEQ multiplex PCR; TCRdb's copy keeps in-frame clones and lacks some. The sample carries about 440,000 clones, approximately 90% recorded once. The sample comprised peripheral blood. All receptors derive from a woman in her twenties or thirties with acute or convalescent COVID-19.

The chain employs TRBV29-1 and TRBJ1-1; maybe TRBD1 (5 bases). CDR3 length: 15 amino acids. Germline CDR1 SQVTM, CDR2 ANQGSEA. Between the trimmed V and J ends, which lost 0 bases and 5 bases, there was a span of 16 bases. DNA for the CDR3: TGCAGCGTTGAAGATTCGGACTCCCGGGGGACTGAAGCTTTCTTT. Protein product: CSVEDSDSRGTEAFF.

The chain combines TRBV24-1 with TRBJ2-7, with TRBD1 identical over 7 bases. This CDR3 region has 12 residues. CDR1 and CDR2 (germline): KGHDR, SFDVKD. The V gene end was trimmed by 9 bases and the J gene end by 3 bases; junction bases not matched to a gene: 4. Written as DNA, the CDR3 is TGTGCCACCTCTCCAGGGGGCTACGAGCAGTACTTC. Protein: CATSPGGYEQYF.

This sequence joins TRBV19 and TRBJ2-1; tentatively, D is TRBD1 (6 bases). Deletions cut 5 bases from V and 0 bases from J, with 11 bases between. Germline CDR1 LNHDA, CDR2 SQIVND (reference sequence). The CDR3 contains 15 residues. CDR3 nucleotides: TGTGCCAGTAGTGTCCAGGGGCCCTCCTACAATGAGCAGTTCTTC. It is translated as CASSVQGPSYNEQFF.

In regard to this clone: The same CDR3 can be traced to other DNA sequences in this sample. The chain employs TRBV30 and TRBJ1-1; D is undetermined. The V and J ends lost 0 bases and 1 base respectively, with 6 bases between them. The germline gives CDR1 GTSNPN, CDR2 SVGIG (reference sequence). CDR3 size: 13 residues. The CDR3 region is CAWSVQRNTEAFF. CDR3 in DNA: TGTGCCTGGAGTGTACAACGGAACACTGAAGCTTTCTTT.

The chain carries TRBV7-6 and TRBJ2-6; 11 nucleotides line up with TRBD1. The CDR3 extends over 19 amino acids. The J segment lost 0 bases and the V segment lost 1 base, leaving 5 bases of the junction unmatched. The V gene's germline CDR1 is SGHVS and CDR2 FNYEAQ. The chain's CDR3 is CASSLGTGGMGSGANVLTF. As DNA, the CDR3 is TGTGCCAGCAGCTTAGGGACAGGGGGCATGGGCTCTGGGGCCAACGTCCTGACTTTC.

The chain joins TRBV7-2 to TRBJ2-3; 8 bases match TRBD2. The CDR3 consists of 13 residues. Germline V gene lookup returns CDR1 SGHTA and CDR2 FQGNSA. J was trimmed by 14 bases and V by 6 bases; bases with no gene match: 13. CDR3 sequence: CASSPRPGLGVYF. The CDR3 DNA is TGTGCCAGCAGTCCTCGCCCGGGACTAGGGGTGTATTTT.

This clone was observed a few times. J is TRBJ1-6 and V is TRBV7-6, with a tentative D call TRBD1 (5 bases). With 4 bases removed from V and 6 bases from J, the gap between germline ends came to 13 bases. The CDR3 is 15 residues long. Germline V lookup: CDR1 SGHVS, CDR2 FNYEAQ. CDR3 amino acids: CASSSTDSLNSPLHF. CDR3 bases: TGTGCCAGCAGCTCCACCGACAGTCTTAATTCACCCCTCCACTTT.

The chain employs TRBV9 and TRBJ2-2, with D maybe TRBD2 (6 bases). The V and J ends lost 3 bases and 0 bases respectively, with 12 bases between them. The CDR3 length is 16 residues. From germline, CDR1 is SGDLS and CDR2 YYNGEE. As DNA, the CDR3 is TGTGCCAGCAGCGCTAGAAGGGAGGCGAACACCGGGGAGCTGTTTTTT. Encoded protein: CASSARREANTGELFF.

The chain couples TRBV5-1 to TRBJ1-6; TRBD1 might be the D (5 bases). The CDR3 loop spans 16 amino acids. Deletions cut 3 bases from V and 5 bases from J, with 15 bases between. Per germline, CDR1 SGHRS and CDR2 YFSETQ. DNA of the CDR3: TGCGCCAGCAGCTGGACTCAGGGAGGCAATAATTCACCCCTCCACTTT. As protein: CASSWTQGGNNSPLHF.

This sequence joins TRBV5-1 and TRBJ2-3; 8 bases are shared with TRBD2. The CDR3 length is 18 residues. Germline V lookup: CDR1 SGHRS, CDR2 YFSETQ. J was trimmed by 4 bases and V by 0 bases; bases with no gene match: 13. The DNA of the CDR3 is TGCGCCAGCAGCTTGGAGGGCGGCGGGGGGACGTACTCAGATACGCAGTATTTT. It yields the protein CASSLEGGGGTYSDTQYF.

This chain uses TRBV28 with TRBJ1-5; 8 nucleotides align to TRBD1. The germline V gene has CDR1 MDHEN and CDR2 SYDVKM. Unmatched junction bases numbered 7, after V lost 2 bases and J lost 7 bases. This CDR3 is 15 amino acids long. The CDR3 spells CASSLGRGRWQPQHF. Here the CDR3 DNA reads TGTGCCAGCAGTTTAGGCAGGGGGCGATGGCAGCCCCAGCATTTT.

This clone showed up just once. This chain links TRBV6-5 with TRBJ1-1; D gene ambiguous. CDR1 and CDR2 (germline): MNHEY, SVGAGI. V gave up 3 bases and J gave up 5 bases, with 10 bases separating them. The CDR3 is made up of 13 amino acids. The CDR3 DNA sequence: TGTGCCAGCAGTTATGCCCGACAAACTGAAGCTTTCTTT. It yields the protein CASSYARQTEAFF.

This rearrangement joins TRBV27 to TRBJ1-1; perhaps TRBD1 as D (5 bases). Deletions cut 5 bases from V and 5 bases from J, with 9 bases between. This CDR3 is built from 12 residues. CDR1 is MNHEY, CDR2 SMNVEV, per germline (reference sequence). The CDR3 reads CASSQGGTEAFF. The CDR3 DNA is TGTGCCAGCAGTCAGGGCGGAACTGAAGCTTTCTTT.

This clone was recorded only once. The chain's CDR3 is CASGRAGEGNEQYF. DNA of the CDR3: TGTGCCAGCGGAAGGGCAGGGGAAGGTAACGAGCAGTACTTC. This chain links TRBV9 with TRBJ2-7; D possibly corresponds to TRBD1 (6 bases). Germline CDR1 and CDR2: SGDLS and YYNGEE. Trimming shortened V by 7 bases and J by 5 bases, and 19 bases separated the two germline ends. The CDR3 has 14 residues.

The chain employs TRBV5-1 and TRBJ2-1; 7 bases agree with TRBD1. The CDR3 has 16 residues. Germline V gives CDR1 SGHRS, CDR2 YFSETQ. J lost 4 bases, V lost 0 bases, and 7 bases had no gene match. In nucleotides, the CDR3 is TGCGCCAGCAGCTTGGAGGGGGCGGCAAGATACAATGAGCAGTTCTTC. It yields the protein CASSLEGAARYNEQFF.

This clone was observed once. The genes are TRBV2 and TRBJ1-4; perhaps TRBD1 as D (5 bases). This CDR3 has 15 residues. Germline V gene sequence: CDR1 SNHLY, CDR2 FYNNEI. The ends were cut back, 2 bases at V and 7 bases at J, with 14 bases in the middle. CDR3 in amino acids: CASSESGGVREKLFF. The CDR3 nucleotides are TGTGCCAGCAGTGAAAGCGGGGGGGTTCGTGAAAAACTGTTTTTT. The variable domain in full, with the rest retrieved from reference TRBV2 and TRBJ1-4, is EPEVTQTPSHQVTQMGQEVILRCVPISNHLYFYWYRQILGQKVEFLVSFYNNEISEKSEIFDDQFSVERPDGSNFTLKIRSTKLEDSAMYFCASSESGGVREKLFFGSGTQLSVL.

This chain uses TRBV28 with TRBJ1-4, with D perhaps TRBD1 (6 bases). The germline gives CDR1 MDHEN, CDR2 SYDVKM. The V and J ends lost 10 bases and 6 bases respectively, with 18 bases between them. The CDR3 has 14 amino acids. CDR3 in DNA: TGTGCCACCACTGCGGGGGGCGGTTATGAAAAACTGTTTTTT. Residues: CATTAGGGYEKLFF.

This rearrangement joins TRBV21-1 to TRBJ2-3; no check of the table's D call, TRBD2, against the DNA was made. TRBV21-1 is marked as a pseudogene. This CDR3 is 17 amino acids long. Written as DNA, the CDR3 is TGTGCCAGCAGCAAGAAAAGTCTCCGTGTGACTCCAGATACGCAGTATTTT. Protein sequence: CASSKKSLRVTPDTQYF.

This chain connects TRBV19 to TRBJ2-1; 8 nucleotides align to TRBD2. The CDR3 has 19 residues. Germline V CDR1 and CDR2: LNHDA, SQIVND (reference sequence). Trimming cost V 0 bases and J 6 bases; bases outside gene matches: 16. This CDR3 reads CASSIDPPEKRGIFNEQFF. As DNA, the CDR3 is TGTGCCAGTAGTATAGATCCCCCGGAGAAGCGGGGGATCTTCAATGAGCAGTTCTTC.

This chain connects TRBV28 to TRBJ2-3; D unresolved. V dropped 5 bases and J dropped 6 bases, with 24 bases sitting between them. CDR1 and CDR2 from the germline V gene are MDHEN and SYDVKM. The CDR3 is made up of 17 amino acids. The CDR3 DNA reads TGTGCCAGCAGTACCTACCGAAAACATGATTTACAGGATACGCAGTATTTT. This gives the protein CASSTYRKHDLQDTQYF.

The J gene is TRBJ1-5, the V gene TRBV28, with D maybe TRBD1 (5 bases). Germline V gene sequence: CDR1 MDHEN, CDR2 SYDVKM. The CDR3 contains 13 residues. V dropped 1 base and J dropped 6 bases, with 7 bases sitting between them. The CDR3 bases are TGTGCCAGCAGTTTATTGGGGGGTCAGCCCCAGCATTTT. Protein product: CASSLLGGQPQHF.

The genes are TRBV3-1 (or the pseudogene TRBV3-2) and TRBJ2-1, with D maybe TRBD2 (5 bases). This CDR3 spans 15 amino acids. Between the trimmed V and J ends, which lost 0 bases and 6 bases, there was a span of 12 bases. Germline-derived CDR1 and CDR2 are LGHDT and YNNKEL (reference sequence). The CDR3 loop is CASSQEGVRANEQFF. The CDR3 DNA follows: TGTGCCAGCAGCCAAGAGGGAGTTAGGGCCAATGAGCAGTTCTTC.

The chain joins TRBV19 to TRBJ1-1; D perhaps matches TRBD1 (6 bases). The germline V gene encodes CDR1 LNHDA and CDR2 SQIVND (reference sequence). V lost 3 bases to trimming and J lost 6 bases, with 14 bases between them. The CDR3 sequence is 14 residues long. CDR3 protein: CASSIGGAPAEAFF. The DNA for the CDR3 is TGTGCCAGTAGTATTGGGGGGGCGCCGGCTGAAGCTTTCTTT.

This chain connects TRBV2 to TRBJ2-6; D perhaps matches TRBD1 (6 bases). CDR3 size: 15 residues. Deletions cut 6 bases from V and 1 base from J, with 10 bases between. Germline values: CDR1 SNHLY, CDR2 FYNNEI. The DNA for the CDR3 is TGTGCCAGCAGCGCTACAGGGTCTGGGGCCAACGTCCTGACTTTC. It codes for CASSATGSGANVLTF.

This rearrangement joins TRBV7-2 to TRBJ2-3; 15 positions match TRBD2. The CDR3 consists of 15 residues. The germline CDR1 and CDR2 sequences are SGHTA and FQGNSA. With V trimmed by 6 bases and J by 6 bases, 4 bases remained unmatched. CDR3 sequence: CASRRTSGGVDTQYF. CDR3 coding DNA: TGTGCCAGCAGGAGGACTAGCGGGGGGGTTGATACGCAGTATTTT.

The chain couples TRBV5-6 to TRBJ2-3, with 10 positions matching TRBD2. Germline CDR1 and CDR2: SGHDT and YYEEEE. The CDR3 runs 15 residues. With V trimmed by 2 bases and J by 9 bases, 9 bases remained unmatched. The CDR3 is CASSFGSGGPETQYF. CDR3 nucleotides: TGTGCCAGCAGCTTCGGTAGCGGGGGGCCCGAGACGCAGTATTTT. Full variable domain (remainder filled in from reference TRBV5-6 and TRBJ2-3): DAGVTQSPTHLIKTRGQQVTLRCSPKSGHDTVSWYQQALGQGPQFIFQYYEEEERQRGNFPDRFSGHQFPNYSSELNVNALLLGDSALYLCASSFGSGGPETQYFGPGTRLTVL.

The gene calls are TRBV7-2 and TRBJ2-1, with TRBD2 identical over 8 bases. J lost 4 bases, V lost 5 bases, and 7 bases had no gene match. This CDR3 has 15 amino acids. The V gene's germline CDR1 is SGHTA and CDR2 FQGNSA. The CDR3 sequence: CASSISGEIYNEQFF. For the CDR3, the DNA is TGTGCCAGCAGCATTAGCGGGGAGATTTACAATGAGCAGTTCTTC.

J is TRBJ1-1 and V is TRBV2, with D hard to call. CDR1 is SNHLY and CDR2 is FYNNEI in the germline V gene. The CDR3 has 15 residues. The ends were cut back, 6 bases at V and 2 bases at J, with 16 bases in the middle. CDR3 region: CASSLFQRANTEAFF. In DNA, the CDR3 is TGTGCCAGCAGCTTATTTCAGAGGGCTAACACTGAAGCTTTCTTT.

This chain links TRBV30 with TRBJ2-5; a weak D match, TRBD2 (5 bases). V lost 2 bases and J lost 7, with 17 bases in between. Per the germline V gene, CDR1 is GTSNPN and CDR2 is SVGIG (reference sequence). This CDR3 region has 14 residues. CDR3 bases: TGTGCCTGGAGTTTGCCCCCCGCCGCGGGGACCCAGTACTTC. Protein: CAWSLPPAAGTQYF.

This clone was seen just once. This chain joins TRBV25-1 and TRBJ1-1, with TRBD1 as a possible D gene (5 bases). V was cut by 5 bases and J by 3 bases, with 16 bases left in between. The CDR3 extends over 15 amino acids. Germline V lookup: CDR1 MGHDK, CDR2 SYGVNS. CDR3 sequence (DNA): TGTGCCAGCAGTTCCTCAGGGTCTGGAGACACTGAAGCTTTCTTT. Its protein product is CASSSSGSGDTEAFF.

The chain employs TRBV5-4 and TRBJ2-5; TRBD2 might be the D (6 bases). Germline-derived CDR1 and CDR2 are SGHNT and YYREEE (reference sequence). V was cut by 2 bases and J by 3 bases, with 17 bases left in between. The CDR3 is 16 amino acids. The CDR3 DNA follows: TGTGCCAGCAGCTTAGGTGGCGGGGCGTTAAAAGAGACCCAGTACTTC. It codes for CASSLGGGALKETQYF. Based on the CDR3 plus reference TRBV5-4 and TRBJ2-5, the full variable domain is ETGVTQSPTHLIKTRGQQVTLRCSSQSGHNTVSWYQQALGQGPQFIFQYYREEENGRGNFPPRFSGLQFPNYSSELNVNALELDDSALYLCASSLGGGALKETQYFGPGTRLLVL.

The chain recombines TRBV24-1 with TRBJ1-2; 8 bases fit TRBD1. Germline loops: CDR1 KGHDR, CDR2 SFDVKD. This CDR3 comprises 15 residues. J gave up 3 bases and V 4 bases, and 6 bases lay outside the gene matches. CDR3 sequence (DNA): TGTGCCACCAGTGAGCCCGGGACAGGTGACTATGGCTACACCTTC. Protein: CATSEPGTGDYGYTF.